This is a list of T cell receptor beta chains from one sample in a study of blood T cell repertoires in COVID-19. Sequencing was performed with immunoSEQ multiplex PCR; in TCRdb, only in-frame clones are kept and a portion is missing. This sample has tens of thousands of clones; roughly 86% occur once, and the top ten carry about 10%. The sequencing input was peripheral blood. The source of these receptors is a human donor in a cohort sampled during active COVID-19. The CDR3 runs from the conserved cysteine through the conserved F or W. A D gene is named only where the DNA matches it firmly. Clone size appears in some rows only: once, few, many, or a class for an expanded clone.

j_gene: TRBJ2-7
abundance: once
d_gene: NA
len: 12
v_gene: TRBV29-1
CDR3nt: TGCAGCGTTGAAATGTCAAACTACGAGCAGTACTTC
CDR3aa: CSVEMSNYEQYF

j_gene: TRBJ2-2
abundance: NA
d_gene: NA
len: 15
v_gene: TRBV19
CDR3nt: TGTGCCAGTAAGATCGGGAGTGCGAACACCGGGGAGCTGTTTTTT
CDR3aa: CASKIGSANTGELFF

j_gene: TRBJ2-7
abundance: NA
d_gene: TRBD2
len: 14
v_gene: TRBV6-5
CDR3nt: TGTGCCAGCAGTAAGAGCGGGAGCGGTTACGAGCAGTACTTC
CDR3aa: CASSKSGSGYEQYF

j_gene: TRBJ1-1
abundance: NA
d_gene: TRBD1
len: 16
v_gene: TRBV28
CDR3nt: TGTGCCAGCACCGGCCCGGGACAGGAAGTGAACACTGAAGCTTTCTTT
CDR3aa: CASTGPGQEVNTEAFF

j_gene: TRBJ1-2
abundance: once
d_gene: TRBD1
len: 11
v_gene: TRBV10-3
CDR3nt: TGTGCCATCAGCCAGGGGGATGGCTACACCTTC
CDR3aa: CAISQGDGYTF

j_gene: TRBJ1-1
abundance: NA
d_gene: NA
len: 13
v_gene: TRBV6-5
CDR3nt: TGTGCCAGCAGTTACTCGCGGAACACTGAAGCTTTCTTT
CDR3aa: CASSYSRNTEAFF

j_gene: TRBJ1-6
abundance: few
d_gene: NA
len: 12
v_gene: TRBV27
CDR3nt: TGTGCCAGCAGTTCAAACATGGTCACGCTCCACTTT
CDR3aa: CASSSNMVTLHF

j_gene: TRBJ2-7
abundance: NA
d_gene: TRBD1
len: 12
v_gene: TRBV5-1
CDR3nt: TGCGCCAGCAGCCGACAGGGTGACGAGCAGTACTTC
CDR3aa: CASSRQGDEQYF

j_gene: TRBJ1-2
abundance: NA
d_gene: NA
len: 15
v_gene: TRBV10-3
CDR3nt: TGTGCCACTACTGTTGAGCAGACAGCCATCTATGGCTACACCTTC
CDR3aa: CATTVEQTAIYGYTF

j_gene: TRBJ1-1
abundance: NA
d_gene: TRBD1
len: 14
v_gene: TRBV7-9
CDR3nt: TGTGCCAGCAGCTTGGGGACAGTGAACACTGAAGCTTTCTTT
CDR3aa: CASSLGTVNTEAFF

j_gene: TRBJ1-1
abundance: NA
d_gene: TRBD1
len: 16
v_gene: TRBV28
CDR3nt: TGTGCCAGCAGTTCGGCACCGGGACAGGGGGCCAGGGAAGCTTTCTTT
CDR3aa: CASSSAPGQGAREAFF

j_gene: TRBJ1-2
abundance: once
d_gene: TRBD1
len: 14
v_gene: TRBV30
CDR3nt: TGTGCCTGGAGTGCAGGGGGCGTCTTCTATGGCTACACCTTC
CDR3aa: CAWSAGGVFYGYTF

j_gene: TRBJ2-1
abundance: NA
d_gene: TRBD2
len: 14
v_gene: TRBV7-3
CDR3nt: TGTGCCAGCAGCTTGAACGGACTAGCAAATGAGCAGTTCTTC
CDR3aa: CASSLNGLANEQFF

j_gene: TRBJ1-1
abundance: NA
d_gene: NA
len: 11
v_gene: TRBV20-1
CDR3nt: TGCAGTCAACTTATGAACACTGAAGCTTTCTTT
CDR3aa: CSQLMNTEAFF

j_gene: TRBJ1-1
abundance: NA
d_gene: NA
len: 11
v_gene: TRBV29-1
CDR3nt: TGCAGCGTAGGGGAATCTAATGAAGCTTTCTTT
CDR3aa: CSVGESNEAFF

j_gene: TRBJ2-2
abundance: NA
d_gene: NA
len: 14
v_gene: TRBV5-8
CDR3nt: TGTGCCAGCAGCCAAGCCCCAACCACCGGGGAGCTGTTTTTT
CDR3aa: CASSQAPTTGELFF

j_gene: TRBJ2-7
abundance: NA
d_gene: TRBD2
len: 16
v_gene: TRBV5-1
CDR3nt: TGCGCCAGCAGCTTGCCCACTAGCGACTTTTCCTACGAGCAGTACTTC
CDR3aa: CASSLPTSDFSYEQYF

j_gene: TRBJ1-1
abundance: few
d_gene: TRBD1
len: 15
v_gene: TRBV13
CDR3nt: TGTGCCAGCAGCCGGGACAGGCTACCGAACACTGAAGCTTTCTTT
CDR3aa: CASSRDRLPNTEAFF

j_gene: TRBJ2-3
abundance: NA
d_gene: TRBD2
len: 16
v_gene: TRBV11-2
CDR3nt: TGTGCCAGCAGCTTCACTAGCGGGAGCCCCACAGATACGCAGTATTTT
CDR3aa: CASSFTSGSPTDTQYF

j_gene: TRBJ2-2
abundance: NA
d_gene: NA
len: 15
v_gene: TRBV28
CDR3nt: TGTGCCAGCAGGCTCCTGACACCGAACACCGGGGAGCTGTTTTTT
CDR3aa: CASRLLTPNTGELFF

j_gene: TRBJ2-4
abundance: NA
d_gene: TRBD1
len: 15
v_gene: TRBV28
CDR3nt: TGTGCCAGCTCCACAGGGGCTTACGCCAAAAACATTCAGTACTTC
CDR3aa: CASSTGAYAKNIQYF

j_gene: TRBJ1-3
abundance: NA
d_gene: NA
len: 14
v_gene: TRBV7-2
CDR3nt: TGTGCCAGCAGCGCGACATATTCTGGAAACACCATATATTTT
CDR3aa: CASSATYSGNTIYF

j_gene: TRBJ1-1
abundance: once
d_gene: NA
len: 15
v_gene: TRBV5-6
CDR3nt: TGTGCCAGCAGCTTGGCGGCGGGGCGGATGGCTGAAGCTTTCTTT
CDR3aa: CASSLAAGRMAEAFF

j_gene: TRBJ1-6
abundance: once
d_gene: NA
len: 15
v_gene: TRBV28
CDR3nt: TGTGCCAGCAGTCCTTTGAGGTTCTATAATTCACCCCTCCACTTT
CDR3aa: CASSPLRFYNSPLHF

j_gene: TRBJ2-1
abundance: NA
d_gene: NA
len: 16
v_gene: TRBV4-2
CDR3nt: TGTGCCAGCAGCGAAGACTGGAGGGACCCCTACAATGAGCAGTTCTTC
CDR3aa: CASSEDWRDPYNEQFF

j_gene: TRBJ1-1
abundance: NA
d_gene: NA
len: 11
v_gene: TRBV5-5
CDR3nt: TGTGCCAGCAGTTCGCTAATAAATGCTTTCTTT
CDR3aa: CASSSLINAFF

j_gene: TRBJ2-1
abundance: NA
d_gene: NA
len: 15
v_gene: TRBV5-4
CDR3nt: TGTGCCAGCAGCTTGGGACAGGCATCCTACAATGAGCAGTTCTTC
CDR3aa: CASSLGQASYNEQFF

j_gene: TRBJ2-3
abundance: once
d_gene: TRBD2
len: 15
v_gene: TRBV3-1/TRBV3-2
CDR3nt: TGTGCCAGCAGCCCCAGGACTAGCGGGAGTGATACGCAGTATTTT
CDR3aa: CASSPRTSGSDTQYF

j_gene: TRBJ2-7
abundance: NA
d_gene: TRBD2
len: 14
v_gene: TRBV27
CDR3nt: TGTGCCAGCAGAGATAGCGGGAGCTCCTACGAGCAGTACTTC
CDR3aa: CASRDSGSSYEQYF

j_gene: TRBJ2-3
abundance: NA
d_gene: TRBD2
len: 14
v_gene: TRBV7-9
CDR3nt: TGTGCCAGCACCCTAGCGGGAGTCGCAGATACGCAGTATTTT
CDR3aa: CASTLAGVADTQYF

j_gene: TRBJ1-5
abundance: NA
d_gene: TRBD1
len: 14
v_gene: TRBV5-1
CDR3nt: TGCGCCAGCAGCACGGGACAGGGGAACCAGCCCCAGCATTTT
CDR3aa: CASSTGQGNQPQHF

j_gene: TRBJ1-1
abundance: NA
d_gene: NA
len: 12
v_gene: TRBV19
CDR3nt: TGTGCCAGTAGTGCGAGAAACACTGAAGCTTTCTTT
CDR3aa: CASSARNTEAFF

j_gene: TRBJ2-1
abundance: NA
d_gene: NA
len: 11
v_gene: TRBV20-1
CDR3nt: TGCAGTGCGACACGGGGTCTTGAGCAGTTCTTC
CDR3aa: CSATRGLEQFF

j_gene: TRBJ2-1
abundance: NA
d_gene: NA
len: 14
v_gene: TRBV19
CDR3nt: TGTGCCAGTAGTATGGCGGTTTCCTACAATGAGCAGTTCTTC
CDR3aa: CASSMAVSYNEQFF

j_gene: TRBJ1-4
abundance: NA
d_gene: NA
len: 15
v_gene: TRBV6-1
CDR3nt: TGTGCCAGCAGTGAAACGAATTATGGCAATGAAAAACTGTTTTTT
CDR3aa: CASSETNYGNEKLFF

j_gene: TRBJ2-2
abundance: medium-sized
d_gene: NA
len: 16
v_gene: TRBV19
CDR3nt: TGTGCCAGTAGTATATTGGGGGCTGCGAACACCGGGGAGCTGTTTTTT
CDR3aa: CASSILGAANTGELFF

j_gene: TRBJ2-3
abundance: NA
d_gene: TRBD2
len: 18
v_gene: TRBV20-1
CDR3nt: TGCAGTGCTAGTTATCTGGGACTAGCCTACCCTAAGGCAGATACGCAGTATTTT
CDR3aa: CSASYLGLAYPKADTQYF

j_gene: TRBJ2-3
abundance: NA
d_gene: TRBD1
len: 15
v_gene: TRBV28
CDR3nt: TGTGCCAGCAGTTTTGGGACAGGGGGACGGGATACGCAGTATTTT
CDR3aa: CASSFGTGGRDTQYF

j_gene: TRBJ2-1
abundance: once
d_gene: NA
len: 14
v_gene: TRBV7-2
CDR3nt: TGTGCCAGCAGCTTAGGACTCGTGGGTGGTGAGCAGTTCTTC
CDR3aa: CASSLGLVGGEQFF

j_gene: TRBJ1-4
abundance: NA
d_gene: NA
len: 15
v_gene: TRBV5-1
CDR3nt: TGCGCCAGCAGCTTGGATGGGGCCTCTAATGAAAAACTGTTTTTT
CDR3aa: CASSLDGASNEKLFF

j_gene: TRBJ1-2
abundance: NA
d_gene: NA
len: 15
v_gene: TRBV7-9
CDR3nt: TGTGCCAGCAGCTCATCATCGACAGAGCACTATGGCTACACCTTC
CDR3aa: CASSSSSTEHYGYTF

j_gene: TRBJ2-1
abundance: NA
d_gene: NA
len: 13
v_gene: TRBV28
CDR3nt: TGTGCCAGCAGGTCCCAGGCGGGAAATGAGCAGTTCTTC
CDR3aa: CASRSQAGNEQFF